This T cell receptor beta chain was identified in a study of CXCR3-negative and CXCR3-positive naive CD8 T cells. Study-wide findings and caveats: CXCR3-negative naive cells had less hydrophobic TRB CDR3s than did CXCR3-positive naive cells.

The authors made the TRB cDNA libraries by 5' RACE using UMI labels. TCRdb reprocessed the 5' RACE reads; each CDR3 protein has one entry and no DNA is given. The repertoire table contains 6,500 to 10,000 distinct CDR3 sequences. CDR1 is SGHRS and CDR2 is YFSETQ in the germline V gene. The CDR3 has 17 residues. Points on this clonotype: The target antigen is unknown.

The TCR comes from a human donor in good health. Some clones in this sample may be carry-over from other donors' samples. Sequenced input: naive CXCR3- CD8+ T cells from blood. The subset here: CD45RO-CCR7+CD27+CD95- naive CD8+ T cells lacking CXCR3 (TNR3-). V is TRBV5-1 and J is TRBJ2-7; the TCRdb D gene call, TRBD2, has no DNA to confirm it. This chain's CDR3 is CASSPSPGDYSSYEQYF.